The rows below give T cell receptor beta chains drawn from one sample of a study of regulatory T cells in long-lasting Graves disease. TCRdb independently ran MiXCR on the multiplex PCR reads; one entry per CDR3 protein. The table lists roughly 520,000 distinct CDR3 sequences, around 12% of them singletons, with 7.5% to 9% in the top ten. This sample was also put to use in a study of T cells in Graves' hyperthyroidism and ophthalmopathy.

This specimen consisted of peripheral blood mononuclear cells (PBMCs), obtained at new diagnosis, from a patient treated with antithyroid drugs. The receptors come from a woman aged 25-40 years with Graves disease. CDR3s include the opening cysteine and the closing phenylalanine or tryptophan. The D gene is left open where the match is weak. Some rows have no size entry. The others give once, few or many, or a class for an expanded clone.

J gene,D gene,V gene,clone size,CDR3 protein,CDR3 DNA
TRBJ2-7,TRBD2,TRBV10-3,.,CAISDPGLAGVLGYEQYF,TGTGCCATCAGTGATCCGGGACTAGCGGGAGTTCTGGGTTACGAGCAGTACTTC
TRBJ1-1,.,TRBV5-5,many,CASSFAVRGAEAFF,TGTGCCAGCAGCTTTGCGGTACGGGGGGCTGAAGCTTTCTTT
TRBJ2-1,TRBD2,TRBV3-1,few,CASSQGGLLRSYNEQFF,TGTGCCAGCAGCCAAGGGGGACTACTGAGATCCTACAATGAGCAGTTCTTC
TRBJ2-4,TRBD2,TRBV4-1,.,CASSTQGLDIQYF,TGCGCCAGCAGCACCCAGGGACTAGACATTCAGTACTTC
TRBJ2-1,.,TRBV28,.,CASSLRTDGYNEQFF,TGTGCCAGCAGTTTAAGGACAGACGGTTACAATGAGCAGTTCTTC
TRBJ2-5,TRBD1,TRBV7-8,.,CASRPTGGLKTQYF,TGTGCCAGCAGACCGACAGGGGGCTTGAAGACCCAGTACTTC
TRBJ1-2,.,TRBV6-5,few,CASSYSNRGYGYTF,TGTGCCAGCAGTTACTCTAACAGAGGCTATGGCTACACCTTC
TRBJ2-1,.,TRBV2,many,CASSDGGRYNEQFF,TGTGCCAGCAGTGACGGGGGCCGCTACAATGAGCAGTTCTTC
TRBJ1-2,.,TRBV30,many,CAWGIRGYGYTF,TGTGCCTGGGGAATCAGGGGCTATGGCTACACCTTC
TRBJ1-1,.,TRBV6-2/TRBV6-3,.,CASSYSLITRGNTEAFF,TGTGCCAGCAGTTACTCATTGATTACTCGTGGGAACACTGAAGCTTTCTTT